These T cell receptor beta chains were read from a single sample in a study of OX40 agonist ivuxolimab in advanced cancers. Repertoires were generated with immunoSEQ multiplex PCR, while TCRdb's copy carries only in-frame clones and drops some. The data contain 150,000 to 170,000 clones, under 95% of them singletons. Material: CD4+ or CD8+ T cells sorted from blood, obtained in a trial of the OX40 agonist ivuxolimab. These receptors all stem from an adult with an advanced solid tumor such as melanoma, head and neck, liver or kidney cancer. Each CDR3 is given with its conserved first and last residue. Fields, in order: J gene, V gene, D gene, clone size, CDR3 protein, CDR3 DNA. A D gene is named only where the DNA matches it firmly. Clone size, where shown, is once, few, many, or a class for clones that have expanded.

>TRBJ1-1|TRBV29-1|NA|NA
CSVEVGMNTEAFF
TGCAGCGTTGAGGTGGGCATGAACACTGAAGCTTTCTTT
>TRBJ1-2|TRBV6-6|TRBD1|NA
CASSLGTDYYGYTF
TGTGCCAGCAGTTTGGGGACAGATTACTATGGCTACACCTTC
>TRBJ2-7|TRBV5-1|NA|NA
CASSLGDYEQYF
TGCGCCAGCAGCTTGGGGGATTACGAGCAGTACTTC
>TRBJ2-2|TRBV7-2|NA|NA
CASSSSFRELFF
TGTGCCAGCAGCTCGAGCTTCCGGGAGCTGTTTTTT
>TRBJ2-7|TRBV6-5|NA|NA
CASSPRVRDEQYF
TGTGCCAGCAGCCCCCGGGTTAGGGACGAGCAGTACTTC
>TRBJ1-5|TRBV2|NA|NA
CASSEENNQPQHF
TGTGCCAGCAGTGAAGAGAACAATCAGCCCCAGCATTTT
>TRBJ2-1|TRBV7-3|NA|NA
CASSFRENNEQFF
TGTGCCAGCAGCTTCCGGGAGAACAATGAGCAGTTCTTC
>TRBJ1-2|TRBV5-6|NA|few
CASSLGGLGYTF
TGTGCCAGCAGCCTCGGGGGGCTCGGCTACACCTTC
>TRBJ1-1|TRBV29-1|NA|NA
CSVGGLNTEAFF
TGCAGCGTTGGGGGGTTGAACACTGAAGCTTTCTTT
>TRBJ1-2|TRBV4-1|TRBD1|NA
CASSPPTGESYTF
TGCGCCAGCAGCCCCCCTACAGGGGAATCATACACCTTC
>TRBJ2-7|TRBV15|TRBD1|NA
CATSRMPGTGGYEQYF
TGTGCCACCAGCAGAATGCCCGGGACAGGGGGCTACGAGCAGTACTTC
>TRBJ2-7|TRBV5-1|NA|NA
CASSLEGLGSSYEQYF
TGCGCCAGCAGCTTGGAGGGGCTAGGCAGCTCCTACGAGCAGTACTTC
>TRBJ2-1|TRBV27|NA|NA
CASSLRGSGDEQFF
TGTGCCAGCAGTTTAAGGGGGAGCGGGGATGAGCAGTTCTTC
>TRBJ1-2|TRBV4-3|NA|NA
CASSYWGSGGYTF
TGCGCCAGCAGCTACTGGGGGTCGGGAGGCTACACCTTC
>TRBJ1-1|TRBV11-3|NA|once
CASSEGRGGTEAFF
TGTGCCAGCAGCGAGGGCCGGGGCGGCACTGAAGCTTTCTTT
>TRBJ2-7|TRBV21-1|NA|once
CASSKVRTRERLEQYF
TGTGCCAGCAGCAAAGTTCGAACCCGGGAGAGGCTCGAGCAGTACTTC
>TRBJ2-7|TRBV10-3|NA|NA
CAISGATNYEQYF
TGTGCCATCAGTGGGGCTACGAACTACGAGCAGTACTTC
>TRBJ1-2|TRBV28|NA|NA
CASSSGDYGYTF
TGTGCCAGCAGTTCGGGAGATTATGGCTACACCTTC
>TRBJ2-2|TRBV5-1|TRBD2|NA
CASNQRVAGGTGELFF
TGCGCCAGCAACCAAAGAGTTGCCGGGGGGACCGGGGAGCTGTTTTTT
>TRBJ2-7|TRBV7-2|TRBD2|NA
CASSLGTSGDVYF
TGTGCCAGCAGCTTAGGTACTAGCGGGGACGTGTACTTC
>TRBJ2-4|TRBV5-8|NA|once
CASTGGLGNIQYF
TGTGCCAGCACTGGAGGACTGGGAAACATTCAGTACTTC
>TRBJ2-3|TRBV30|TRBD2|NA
CAWSFVLGGSGDTQYF
TGTGCCTGGAGTTTTGTTCTAGGCGGGAGTGGGGATACGCAGTATTTT
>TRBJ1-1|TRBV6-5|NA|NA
CASILTSVNTEAFF
TGTGCCAGCATTCTTACGTCAGTAAACACTGAAGCTTTCTTT
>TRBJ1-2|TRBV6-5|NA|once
CASRRGTDYGYTF
TGTGCCAGCCGGAGGGGGACGGATTATGGCTACACCTTC
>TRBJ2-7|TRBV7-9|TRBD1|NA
CASSFTTGTGQQYF
TGTGCCAGCAGCTTCACCACCGGGACAGGGCAACAGTACTTC
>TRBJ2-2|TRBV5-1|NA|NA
CASSPGHNTGELFF
TGCGCCAGCAGCCCGGGACACAACACCGGGGAGCTGTTTTTT
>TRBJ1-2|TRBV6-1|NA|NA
CASRDRNGYTF
TGTGCCAGCAGGGACAGAAATGGCTACACCTTC
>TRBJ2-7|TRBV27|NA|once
CASSLNRVSYEQYF
TGTGCCAGCAGTTTAAACAGGGTGTCCTACGAGCAGTACTTC
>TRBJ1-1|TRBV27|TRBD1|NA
CASSLGTGIAFF
TGTGCCAGCAGTTTAGGGACAGGCATCGCTTTCTTT
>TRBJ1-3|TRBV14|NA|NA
CASSRKGKGSDSGNTIYF
TGTGCCAGCAGCCGCAAAGGGAAGGGTTCCGACTCTGGAAACACCATATATTTT
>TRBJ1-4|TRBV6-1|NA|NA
CASRETDIGKLFF
TGTGCCAGCAGAGAAACGGACATTGGAAAACTGTTTTTT
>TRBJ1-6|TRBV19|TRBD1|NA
CASSIRQGSSYNSPLHF
TGTGCCAGTAGTATCAGACAGGGCAGCTCCTATAATTCACCCCTCCACTTT
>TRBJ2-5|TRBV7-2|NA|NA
CASSLSGTKPETQYF
TGTGCCAGCAGCTTATCCGGGACCAAACCAGAGACCCAGTACTTC
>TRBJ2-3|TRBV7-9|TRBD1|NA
CASSLQGADTQYF
TGTGCCAGCAGCCTACAGGGGGCAGATACGCAGTATTTT
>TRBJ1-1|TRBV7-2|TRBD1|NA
CASSLLPGQGATEAFF
TGTGCCAGCAGCTTGCTCCCGGGACAGGGGGCAACTGAAGCTTTCTTT
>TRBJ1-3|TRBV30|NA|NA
CAWSAPRERESGNTIYF
TGTGCCTGGAGCGCCCCGAGGGAGCGCGAATCTGGAAACACCATATATTTT
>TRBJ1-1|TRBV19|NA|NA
CASSIGKGRNTEAFF
TGTGCCAGTAGTATAGGGAAGGGTAGAAACACTGAAGCTTTCTTT
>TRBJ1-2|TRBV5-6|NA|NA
CASVPRGNYGYTF
TGTGCCAGCGTGCCCCGTGGGAACTATGGCTACACCTTC
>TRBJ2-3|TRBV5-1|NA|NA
CASSLGTSHSTDTQYF
TGCGCCAGCAGCCTGGGGACTTCCCATAGCACAGATACGCAGTATTTT
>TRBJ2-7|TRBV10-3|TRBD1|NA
CAIGQGYYEQYF
TGTGCCATCGGACAGGGATATTACGAGCAGTACTTC
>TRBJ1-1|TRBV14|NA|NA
CASSQVGSRTEAFF
TGTGCCAGCAGCCAAGTTGGCAGTCGAACTGAAGCTTTCTTT
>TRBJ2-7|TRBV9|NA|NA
CASSPTSSVREQYF
TGTGCCAGCAGCCCGACTAGTTCGGTCCGCGAGCAGTACTTC
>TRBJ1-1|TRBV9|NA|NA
CASSVAWVENTEAFF
TGTGCCAGCAGCGTAGCGTGGGTTGAGAACACTGAAGCTTTCTTT
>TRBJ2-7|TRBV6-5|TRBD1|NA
CASTRQGFSYEQYF
TGTGCCAGCACCCGACAGGGTTTCTCCTACGAGCAGTACTTC
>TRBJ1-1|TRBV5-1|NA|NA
CASSPRRIEAFF
TGTGCCAGCAGCCCGAGACGGATAGAAGCTTTCTTT
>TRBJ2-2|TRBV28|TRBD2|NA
CASRASGGSGELFF
TGTGCCAGCAGAGCTAGCGGGGGGAGCGGGGAGCTGTTTTTT
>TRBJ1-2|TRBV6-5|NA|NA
CASSVSSGASGYTF
TGTGCCAGCAGCGTGTCCTCGGGGGCCTCTGGCTACACCTTC
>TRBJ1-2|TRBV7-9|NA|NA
CASSLARSGSYYGYTF
TGTGCCAGCAGCTTAGCCCGGAGTGGGAGCTACTATGGCTACACCTTC
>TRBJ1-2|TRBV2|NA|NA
CASSERWGGYTF
TGTGCCAGCAGTGAACGGTGGGGAGGCTACACCTTC
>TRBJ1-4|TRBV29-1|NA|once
CSVEENPNEKLFF
TGCAGCGTTGAGGAGAATCCGAATGAAAAACTGTTTTTT
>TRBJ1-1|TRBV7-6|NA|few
CASSLAVPRAGHMNTEAFF
TGTGCCAGCAGCTTAGCGGTCCCCCGCGCCGGACACATGAACACTGAAGCTTTCTTT
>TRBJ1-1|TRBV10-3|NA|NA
CAIRQTGVNTEAFF
TGTGCCATCAGACAGACAGGAGTGAACACTGAAGCTTTCTTT
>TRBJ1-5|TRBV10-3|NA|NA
CAISEGVGYQPQHF
TGTGCCATCAGTGAAGGAGTAGGATATCAGCCCCAGCATTTT
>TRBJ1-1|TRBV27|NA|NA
CASRRGNTEAFF
TGTGCCAGCCGTCGGGGTAACACTGAAGCTTTCTTT
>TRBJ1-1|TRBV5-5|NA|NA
CASSLAGGEAFF
TGTGCCAGCAGCTTGGCGGGTGGGGAAGCTTTCTTT